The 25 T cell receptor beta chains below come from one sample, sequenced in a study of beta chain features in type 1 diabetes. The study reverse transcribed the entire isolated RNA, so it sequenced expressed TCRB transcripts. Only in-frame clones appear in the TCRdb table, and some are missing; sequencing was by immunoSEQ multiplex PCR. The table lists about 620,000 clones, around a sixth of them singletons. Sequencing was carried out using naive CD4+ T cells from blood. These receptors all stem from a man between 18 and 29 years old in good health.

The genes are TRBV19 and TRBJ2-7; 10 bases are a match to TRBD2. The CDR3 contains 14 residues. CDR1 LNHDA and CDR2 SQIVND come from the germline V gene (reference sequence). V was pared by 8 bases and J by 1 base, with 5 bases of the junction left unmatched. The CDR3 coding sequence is TGTGCCAGTGCAACTAGCGGGACGTCCTACGAGCAGTACTTC. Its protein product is CASATSGTSYEQYF.

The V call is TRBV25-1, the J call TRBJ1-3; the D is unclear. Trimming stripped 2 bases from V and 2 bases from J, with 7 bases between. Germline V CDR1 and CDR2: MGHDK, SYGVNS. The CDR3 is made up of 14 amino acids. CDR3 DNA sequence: TGTGCCAGCAGTGAAAGGGCCCCTGGAAACACCATATATTTT. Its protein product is CASSERAPGNTIYF.

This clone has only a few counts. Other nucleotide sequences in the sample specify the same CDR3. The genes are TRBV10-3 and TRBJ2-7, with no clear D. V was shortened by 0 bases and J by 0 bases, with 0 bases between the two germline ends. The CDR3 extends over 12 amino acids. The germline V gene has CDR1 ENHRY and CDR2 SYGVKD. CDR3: CAISESSYEQYF. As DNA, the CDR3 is TGTGCCATCAGTGAGTCCTCCTACGAGCAGTACTTC.

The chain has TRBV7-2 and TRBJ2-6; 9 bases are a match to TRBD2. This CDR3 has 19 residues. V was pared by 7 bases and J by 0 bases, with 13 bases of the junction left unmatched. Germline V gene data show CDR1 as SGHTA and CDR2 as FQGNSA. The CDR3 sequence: CASTPRIAGAVSGANVLTF. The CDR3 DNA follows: TGTGCCAGCACCCCAAGGATAGCGGGAGCGGTCTCTGGGGCCAACGTCCTGACTTTC.

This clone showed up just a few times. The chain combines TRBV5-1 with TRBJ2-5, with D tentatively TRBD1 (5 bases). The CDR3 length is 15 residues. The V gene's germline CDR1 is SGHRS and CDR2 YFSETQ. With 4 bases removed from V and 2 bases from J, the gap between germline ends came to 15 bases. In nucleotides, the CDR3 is TGCGCCAGCAGCCTAAACCCGACAGTACAAGAGACCCAGTACTTC. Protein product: CASSLNPTVQETQYF.

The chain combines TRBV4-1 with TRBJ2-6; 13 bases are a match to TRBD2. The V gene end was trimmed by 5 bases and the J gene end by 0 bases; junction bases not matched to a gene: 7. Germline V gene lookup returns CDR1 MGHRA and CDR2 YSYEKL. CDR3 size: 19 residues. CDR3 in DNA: TGCGCCAGCAGCAAGGGACTAGCGGGGATTAGCTCTGGGGCCAACGTCCTGACTTTC. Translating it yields CASSKGLAGISSGANVLTF.

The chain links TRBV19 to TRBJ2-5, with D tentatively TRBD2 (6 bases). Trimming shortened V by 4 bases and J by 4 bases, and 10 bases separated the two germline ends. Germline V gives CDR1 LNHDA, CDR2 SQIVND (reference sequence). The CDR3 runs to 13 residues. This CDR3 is CASSTGTLETQYF. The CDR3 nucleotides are TGTGCCAGTAGTACCGGGACTCTAGAGACCCAGTACTTC.

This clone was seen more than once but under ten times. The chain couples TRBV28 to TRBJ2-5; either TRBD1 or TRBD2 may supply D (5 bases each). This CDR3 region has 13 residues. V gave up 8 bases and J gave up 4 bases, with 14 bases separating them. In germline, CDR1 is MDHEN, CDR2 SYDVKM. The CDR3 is CASRRPGRETQYF. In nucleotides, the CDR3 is TGTGCCAGCCGGCGGCCAGGGAGAGAGACCCAGTACTTC.

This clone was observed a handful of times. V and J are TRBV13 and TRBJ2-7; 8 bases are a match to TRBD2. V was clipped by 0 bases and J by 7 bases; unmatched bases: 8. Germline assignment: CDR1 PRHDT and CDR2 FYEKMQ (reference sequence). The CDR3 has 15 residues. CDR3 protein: CASSLGSGGPGEQYF. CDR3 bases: TGTGCCAGCAGCTTAGGCTCGGGGGGGCCAGGGGAGCAGTACTTC. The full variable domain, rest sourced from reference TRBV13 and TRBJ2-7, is AAGVIQSPRHLIKEKRETATLKCYPIPRHDTVYWYQQGPGQDPQFLISFYEKMQSDKGSIPDRFSAQQFSDYHSELNMSSLELGDSALYFCASSLGSGGPGEQYFGPGTRLTVT.

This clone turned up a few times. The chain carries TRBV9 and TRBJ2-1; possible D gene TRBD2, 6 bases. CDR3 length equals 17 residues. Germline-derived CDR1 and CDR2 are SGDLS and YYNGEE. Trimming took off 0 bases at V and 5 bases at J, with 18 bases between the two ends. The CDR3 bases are TGTGCCAGCAGCGTAGTCCCTCCTGGGACGGGAGACAATGAGCAGTTCTTC. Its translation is CASSVVPPGTGDNEQFF.

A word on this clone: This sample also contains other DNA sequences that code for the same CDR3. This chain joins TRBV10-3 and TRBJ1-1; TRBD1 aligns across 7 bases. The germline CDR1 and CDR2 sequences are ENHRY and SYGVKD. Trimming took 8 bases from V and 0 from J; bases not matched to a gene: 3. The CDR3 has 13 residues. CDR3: CAISGGMNTEAFF. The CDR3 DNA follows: TGTGCCATCTCAGGGGGAATGAACACTGAAGCTTTCTTT.

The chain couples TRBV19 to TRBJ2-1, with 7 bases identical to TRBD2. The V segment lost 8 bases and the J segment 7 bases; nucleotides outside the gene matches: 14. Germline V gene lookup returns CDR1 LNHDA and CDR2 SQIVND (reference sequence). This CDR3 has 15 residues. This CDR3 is CASPLPRGAGNEQFF. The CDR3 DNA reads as TGTGCCAGTCCCCTCCCTCGGGGAGCGGGAAATGAGCAGTTCTTC.

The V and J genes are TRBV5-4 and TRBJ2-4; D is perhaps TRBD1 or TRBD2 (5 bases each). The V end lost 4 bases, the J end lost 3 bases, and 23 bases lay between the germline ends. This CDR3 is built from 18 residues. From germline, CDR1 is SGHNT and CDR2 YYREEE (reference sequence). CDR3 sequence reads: CASSTGTQGEGNKNIQYF. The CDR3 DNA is TGTGCCAGCAGCACCGGGACCCAAGGGGAAGGGAACAAAAACATTCAGTACTTC.

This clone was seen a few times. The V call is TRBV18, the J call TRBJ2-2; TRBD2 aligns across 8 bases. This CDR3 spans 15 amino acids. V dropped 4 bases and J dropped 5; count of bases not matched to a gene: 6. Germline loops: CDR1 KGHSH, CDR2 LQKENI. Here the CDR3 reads CASSRGLDGTGELFF. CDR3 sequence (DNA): TGTGCCAGCTCACGGGGACTAGACGGGACCGGGGAGCTGTTTTTT.

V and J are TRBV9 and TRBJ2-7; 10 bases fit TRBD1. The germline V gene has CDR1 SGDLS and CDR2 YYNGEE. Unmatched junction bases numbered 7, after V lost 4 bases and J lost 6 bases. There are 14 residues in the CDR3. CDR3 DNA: TGTGCCAGCAGCCGGACAGGGGGTAAGGGCGAGCAGTACTTC. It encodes CASSRTGGKGEQYF.

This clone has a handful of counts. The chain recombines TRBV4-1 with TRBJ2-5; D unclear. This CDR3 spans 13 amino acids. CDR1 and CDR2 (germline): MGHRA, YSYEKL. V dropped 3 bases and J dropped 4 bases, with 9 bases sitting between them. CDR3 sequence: CASSQGILETQYF. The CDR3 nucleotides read TGCGCCAGCAGCCAGGGGATATTAGAGACCCAGTACTTC.

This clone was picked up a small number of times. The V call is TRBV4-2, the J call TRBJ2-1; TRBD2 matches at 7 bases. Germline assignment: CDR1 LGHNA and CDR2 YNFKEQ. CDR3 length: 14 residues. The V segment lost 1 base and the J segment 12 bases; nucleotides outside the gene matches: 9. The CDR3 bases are TGTGCCAGCAGCCAAGGGGGCGGGGGTACTGGGCAGTTCTTC. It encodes CASSQGGGGTGQFF.

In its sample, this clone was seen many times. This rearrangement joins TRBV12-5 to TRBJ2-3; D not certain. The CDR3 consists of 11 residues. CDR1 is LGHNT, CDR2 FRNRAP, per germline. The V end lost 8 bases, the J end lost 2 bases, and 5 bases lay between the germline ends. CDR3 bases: TGTGCTAGTTCCGTCACAGATACGCAGTATTTT. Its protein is CASSVTDTQYF.

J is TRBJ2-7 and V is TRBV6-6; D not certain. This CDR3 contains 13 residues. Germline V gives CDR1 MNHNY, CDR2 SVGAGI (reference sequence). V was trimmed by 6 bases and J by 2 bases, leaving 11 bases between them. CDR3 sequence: CASRYGRAYEQYF. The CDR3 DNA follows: TGTGCCAGCAGATACGGTCGTGCCTACGAGCAGTACTTC.

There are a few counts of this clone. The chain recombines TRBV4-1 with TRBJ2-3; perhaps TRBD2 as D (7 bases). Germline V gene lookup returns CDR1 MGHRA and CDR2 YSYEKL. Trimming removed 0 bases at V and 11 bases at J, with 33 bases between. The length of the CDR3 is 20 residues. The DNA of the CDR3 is TGCGCCAGCAGCCAAGATCGATCGGTGTCCGCGGGGGCCAGGTTTCAACAGCAGTATTTT. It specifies CASSQDRSVSAGARFQQQYF.

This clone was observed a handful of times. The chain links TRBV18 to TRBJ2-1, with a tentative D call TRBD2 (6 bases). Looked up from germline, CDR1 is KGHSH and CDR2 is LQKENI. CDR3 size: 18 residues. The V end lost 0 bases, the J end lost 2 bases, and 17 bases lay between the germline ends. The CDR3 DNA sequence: TGTGCCAGCTCACCACCGGAGGGCCGGAGCCTTACCTACAATGAGCAGTTCTTC. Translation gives CASSPPEGRSLTYNEQFF.

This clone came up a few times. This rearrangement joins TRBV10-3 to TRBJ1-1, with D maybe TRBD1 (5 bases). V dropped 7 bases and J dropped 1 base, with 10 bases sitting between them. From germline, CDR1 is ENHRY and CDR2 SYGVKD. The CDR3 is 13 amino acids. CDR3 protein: CAITRVPNTEAFF. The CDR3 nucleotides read TGTGCCATCACCAGGGTACCGAACACTGAAGCTTTCTTT.

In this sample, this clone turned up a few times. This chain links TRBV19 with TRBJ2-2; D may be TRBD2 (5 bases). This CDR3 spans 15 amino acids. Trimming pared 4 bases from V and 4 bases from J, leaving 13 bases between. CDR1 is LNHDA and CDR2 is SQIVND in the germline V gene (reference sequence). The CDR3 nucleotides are TGTGCCAGTAGTAGAAGGACGGCGGGCACCGGGGAGCTGTTTTTT. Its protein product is CASSRRTAGTGELFF.

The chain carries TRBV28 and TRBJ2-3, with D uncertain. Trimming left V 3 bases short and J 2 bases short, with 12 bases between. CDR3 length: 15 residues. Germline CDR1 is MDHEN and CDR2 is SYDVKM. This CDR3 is CASSFPSRATDTQYF. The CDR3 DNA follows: TGTGCCAGCAGTTTCCCTAGTCGGGCCACAGATACGCAGTATTTT.

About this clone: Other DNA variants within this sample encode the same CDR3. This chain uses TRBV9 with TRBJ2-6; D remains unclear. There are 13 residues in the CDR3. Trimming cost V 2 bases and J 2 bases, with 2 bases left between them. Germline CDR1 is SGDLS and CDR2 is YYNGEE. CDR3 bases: TGTGCCAGCAGCGTTGCTGGGGCCAACGTCCTGACTTTC. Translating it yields CASSVAGANVLTF.